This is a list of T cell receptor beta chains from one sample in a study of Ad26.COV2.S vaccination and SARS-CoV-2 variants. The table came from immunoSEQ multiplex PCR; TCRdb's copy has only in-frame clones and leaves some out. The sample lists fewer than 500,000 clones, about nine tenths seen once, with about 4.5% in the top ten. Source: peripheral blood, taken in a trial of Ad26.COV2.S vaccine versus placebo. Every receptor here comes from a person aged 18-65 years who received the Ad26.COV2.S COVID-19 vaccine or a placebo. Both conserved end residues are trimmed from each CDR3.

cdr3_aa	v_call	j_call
ASSPPFQGSGNSYEQY	TRBV18	TRBJ2-7
ASSFRGEGRADTQY	TRBV7-2	TRBJ2-3
ASSLETGTSGTRSVYEQY	TRBV11-3	TRBJ2-7
ASSLGRGQNVANNSPLH	TRBV5-4	TRBJ1-6
ASKRVFLNSPLH	TRBV2	TRBJ1-6
ASSSPSGTGFAKNIQY	TRBV7-9	TRBJ2-4
SVRSGGVGYT	TRBV29-1	TRBJ1-2
ASSLTGLNSPLH	TRBV27	TRBJ1-6
ASSSPGWETQY	TRBV7-9	TRBJ2-5
ASSLVSGHPRSSPLH	TRBV11-2	TRBJ1-6
ATTGHGTADPYEQY	TRBV28	TRBJ2-7
ASSLRRRETQY	TRBV12-3/TRBV12-4	TRBJ2-5
ASSSGTSGSYNEQF	TRBV7-2	TRBJ2-1
ASRGAEGQATYEQY	TRBV4-2	TRBJ2-7
ASSLSNSGNTIY	TRBV14	TRBJ1-3
ATSDFPGNTGELF	TRBV24-1	TRBJ2-2
ASSVVTGGNYGYT	TRBV9	TRBJ1-2
ASSLVLAQGSYNEQF	TRBV11-2	TRBJ2-1
ASSYGGGPNEQY	TRBV6-2/TRBV6-3	TRBJ2-7
AWARDRGPYEQY	TRBV30	TRBJ2-7
ASSPRGVVAKNIQY	TRBV11-2	TRBJ2-4
ASSQGQGGPYEQY	TRBV27	TRBJ2-7
SVARGPTDTQY	TRBV29-1	TRBJ2-3
ASSYSPEETQY	TRBV6-5	TRBJ2-5
ATQKQENYGYT	TRBV24-1	TRBJ1-2
ASGSGPTDTQY	TRBV2	TRBJ2-3
ASSSRPRVANTGELF	TRBV7-3	TRBJ2-2
ASSIVGYNEQF	TRBV19	TRBJ2-1
ASRQGSYEQY	TRBV28	TRBJ2-7
ASRFGLAGGGVYNEQF	TRBV7-2	TRBJ2-1
ATRAAQNTEAF	TRBV24-1	TRBJ1-1
ASSRPGRQWRNTIY	TRBV19	TRBJ1-3
ASSAGGGNYEQY	TRBV18	TRBJ2-7
ASSEAGGNEQF	TRBV2	TRBJ2-1
ASSRDSNSNQPQH	TRBV28	TRBJ1-5
ASSPRAAANEQF	TRBV2	TRBJ2-1
ASKGGGTTYEQY	TRBV28	TRBJ2-7
ASSESGSGQETQY	TRBV6-1	TRBJ2-5
ASSLIRDTGKYEQY	TRBV7-8	TRBJ2-7
ASSIRDGGYT	TRBV19	TRBJ1-2
ASSYAGDNSPLH	TRBV6-6	TRBJ1-6
AISGPYEQY	TRBV10-3	TRBJ2-7
ASSLAQGQPQH	TRBV7-8	TRBJ1-5
ASSGDGEQF	TRBV9	TRBJ2-1
ATSFGSSTDTQY	TRBV24-1	TRBJ2-3
ASRRPGLAEETQY	TRBV11-2	TRBJ2-5
ASSQGTSEQETQY	TRBV5-1	TRBJ2-5
AISGLGSNQPQH	TRBV10-3	TRBJ1-5
ASSYVRGLQPQH	TRBV6-2/TRBV6-3	TRBJ1-5
ASSSRQGKGDTEAF	TRBV5-1	TRBJ1-1